These 18 T cell receptor beta chains share one sample of origin, sequenced in a study of OX40 agonist ivuxolimab in advanced cancers. The table came from immunoSEQ multiplex PCR; TCRdb's copy has only in-frame clones and leaves some out. The profile shows approximately 84,000 clones, roughly 84% of them singletons. The sequencing used CD4+ or CD8+ T cells sorted from blood, collected in a trial of the OX40 agonist ivuxolimab. Receptors were obtained from an adult with an advanced solid tumor such as melanoma, head and neck, liver or kidney cancer.

The rearrangement joins TRBV7-2 to TRBJ2-4, with TRBD1 matching 10 bases. The germline V gene has CDR1 SGHTA and CDR2 FQGNSA. This CDR3 contains 16 residues. J gave up 5 bases and V 5 bases, and 9 bases lay outside the gene matches. CDR3 nucleotides: TGTGCCAGCAGCCGCCCCGGGACAGGGGTTGAAAACATTCAGTACTTC. Its translation is CASSRPGTGVENIQYF.

The chain uses TRBV5-1 and TRBJ1-1; 12 bases agree with TRBD1. This CDR3 is 16 amino acids long. V shed 7 bases and J 5 bases; nucleotides not matched to a gene: 12. CDR1 is SGHRS, CDR2 YFSETQ, per germline. The CDR3 loop is CASEGQGALGGTEAFF. The CDR3 nucleotides are TGCGCCAGCGAGGGACAGGGGGCGCTCGGGGGGACTGAAGCTTTCTTT.

This clone was found a few times. The DNA of the CDR3 is TGCGCCAGCAGGGAGAGCGGGGCCTTCACAGATACGCAGTATTTT. Translated: CASRESGAFTDTQYF. The gene calls are TRBV5-1 and TRBJ2-3; 7 bases line up with TRBD2. The CDR3 is 15 residues long. Trimming removed 5 bases from V and 2 bases from J; junction bases left unmatched: 8. Looked up from germline, CDR1 is SGHRS and CDR2 is YFSETQ.

This clone was observed a handful of times. This chain connects TRBV10-3 to TRBJ1-3; D may be TRBD1 (5 bases). Germline loops: CDR1 ENHRY, CDR2 SYGVKD. Trimming removed 0 bases from V and 1 base from J, with 10 bases in between. This CDR3 has 16 amino acids. CDR3 region: CAISESAGTSGNTIYF. The CDR3 DNA sequence: TGTGCCATCAGTGAGTCGGCAGGGACTTCTGGAAACACCATATATTTT.

The rearrangement links TRBV5-6 to TRBJ2-7; a weak D match, TRBD1 (6 bases). This CDR3 is 12 amino acids long. The V gene's germline CDR1 is SGHDT and CDR2 YYEEEE. Trimming shortened V by 1 base and J by 5 bases, and 7 bases separated the two germline ends. The CDR3 coding sequence is TGTGCCAGCAGCTTGCAGGGGCACGAGCAGTACGTC. Translating gives CASSLQGHEQYV.

The V and J genes are TRBV21-1 and TRBJ2-7; the table gives TRBD1 as D, unverified against the DNA. TRBV21-1 is described as a pseudogene. The CDR3 totals 17 residues. The CDR3 here is CASSTGLGQGAFYEQYF. The DNA for the CDR3 is TGTGCCAGCAGCACAGGGCTGGGACAGGGGGCCTTCTACGAGCAGTACTTC.

This chain's CDR3 is CASSLRRQSGYTF. The CDR3 DNA is TGTGCCAGCAGCTTGCGCCGGCAGTCGGGCTACACCTTC. This sequence joins TRBV7-3 and TRBJ1-2; no clear D. The CDR3 has 13 amino acids. V gave up 3 bases and J gave up 8 bases, with 13 bases separating them. Looked up from germline, CDR1 is SGHTA and CDR2 is FQGTGA.

The rearrangement uses TRBV11-3 and TRBJ2-2; maybe TRBD2 (5 bases). Germline lookup yields CDR1 SGHNT and CDR2 YENEEA. The CDR3 extends over 14 amino acids. V lost 6 bases and J lost 3, with 11 bases in between. The CDR3 is CASSPSGYTGELFF. CDR3 DNA: TGTGCCAGCAGTCCATCGGGGTACACCGGGGAGCTGTTTTTT. The full variable domain, with the rest looked up from reference TRBV11-3 and TRBJ2-2, is EAGVVQSPRYKIIEKKQPVAFWCNPISGHNTLYWYLQNLGQGPELLIRYENEEAVDDSQLPKDRFSAERLKGVDSTLKIQPAELGDSAVYLCASSPSGYTGELFFGEGSRLTVL.

The chain uses TRBV9 and TRBJ1-1; tentative D call: TRBD1 (5 bases). V was cut by 0 bases and J by 4 bases, with 13 bases left in between. The CDR3 loop spans 15 amino acids. Per the germline V gene, CDR1 is SGDLS and CDR2 is YYNGEE. CDR3 residues: CASSVVSVGATEAFF. The CDR3 DNA reads as TGTGCCAGCAGCGTAGTTTCCGTAGGGGCCACTGAAGCTTTCTTT.

This chain links TRBV10-3 with TRBJ1-1; a weak D match, TRBD1 (6 bases). The CDR3 has 15 residues. Per germline, CDR1 ENHRY and CDR2 SYGVKD. Deletions cut 3 bases from V and 8 bases from J, with 19 bases between. CDR3 sequence reads: CAISENVGGLQEAFF. CDR3 sequence (DNA): TGTGCCATCAGTGAAAATGTCGGGGGGCTTCAAGAAGCTTTCTTT.

This clone was seen a handful of times. The V and J genes are TRBV7-6 and TRBJ1-5; no definite D call. CDR1 SGHVS and CDR2 FNYEAQ come from the germline V gene. V was trimmed by 4 bases and J by 3 bases, leaving 7 bases between them. The CDR3 extends over 13 amino acids. CDR3 protein: CASSYSANQPQHF. The CDR3 DNA reads as TGTGCCAGCAGCTATAGTGCCAATCAGCCCCAGCATTTT. The full variable domain, completed using reference TRBV7-6 and TRBJ1-5, is GAGVSQSPRYKVTKRGQDVALRCDPISGHVSLYWYRQALGQGPEFLTYFNYEAQQDKSGLPNDRFSAERPEGSISTLTIQRTEQRDSAMYRCASSYSANQPQHFGDGTRLSIL.

The V and J genes are TRBV19 and TRBJ2-2, with 10 bases fitting TRBD2. The junction had 13 bases not matched to a gene; V was cut back by 3 bases and J by 6 bases. There are 18 residues in the CDR3. CDR1 LNHDA and CDR2 SQIVND come from the germline V gene (reference sequence). CDR3 DNA: TGTGCCAGTAGTATCCGGCCCCCTCTAGCGGGGGCGGCCGGGGAGCTGTTTTTT. Its protein product is CASSIRPPLAGAAGELFF.

The V and J genes are TRBV28 and TRBJ1-2, with 7 bases fitting TRBD1. CDR1 is MDHEN and CDR2 is SYDVKM in the germline V gene. This CDR3 region has 12 residues. With V trimmed by 9 bases and J by 5 bases, 6 bases remained unmatched. For the CDR3, the DNA is TGTGCCAGTAGTCCGGGACAGTATGGCTACACCTTC. It codes for CASSPGQYGYTF.

In nucleotides, the CDR3 is TGTGCCAGCAGCCGTGATCCAGGGGGCGGTCAGCCCCAGCATTTT. The encoded protein is CASSRDPGGGQPQHF. The chain links TRBV27 to TRBJ1-5; TRBD1 matches 8 bases. The CDR3 extends over 15 amino acids. V was pared by 6 bases and J by 6 bases, with 10 bases of the junction left unmatched. Germline-derived CDR1 and CDR2 are MNHEY and SMNVEV (reference sequence).

This chain links TRBV6-6 with TRBJ1-2; TRBD1 agrees at 10 bases. J lost 4 bases, V lost 7 bases, and 6 bases had no gene match. Germline lookup yields CDR1 MNHNY and CDR2 SVGAGI (reference sequence). The CDR3 totals 14 residues. The CDR3 bases are TGTGCCAGCACAAGGGACAGGGGAGCCTATGGCTACACCTTC. Translating it yields CASTRDRGAYGYTF.

The rearrangement links TRBV25-1 to TRBJ2-5; TRBD2 agrees at 7 bases. J gave up 4 bases and V 3 bases, and 11 bases lay outside the gene matches. The germline V gene has CDR1 MGHDK and CDR2 SYGVNS. The CDR3 runs to 16 residues. CDR3 amino acids: CASSETPLPSGETQYF. The DNA of the CDR3 is TGTGCCAGCAGTGAGACTCCGTTGCCTAGCGGAGAGACCCAGTACTTC.

The CDR3 nucleotides are TGTGCCAGCAGTGAAAGAGGGACAGCGAGCTCCTATAATTCACCCCTCCACTTT. Translating it yields CASSERGTASSYNSPLHF. The rearrangement links TRBV6-1 to TRBJ1-6; 7 bases line up with TRBD1. Losses at the gene ends were 2 bases for V and 0 bases for J; bases not matched to a gene: 7. There are 18 residues in the CDR3. Germline V gene lookup returns CDR1 MNHNS and CDR2 SASEGT.

The gene calls are TRBV7-2 and TRBJ2-1, with 8 bases lining up with TRBD2. From germline, CDR1 is SGHTA and CDR2 FQGNSA. V trimming: 5 bases; J trimming: 4 bases; junction bases outside the gene matches: 7. This CDR3 contains 15 residues. The CDR3 spells CASSPPGGKYNEQFF. In DNA form, the CDR3 reads TGTGCCAGCAGCCCCCCGGGGGGGAAATACAATGAGCAGTTCTTC.